A selection of T cell receptor beta chains follows, all from one sample in a study of human T cells and chemical hapten exposure. One entry per CDR3 protein, called by TCRdb with MiXCR from the RACE reads. The sample contains tens of thousands of distinct CDR3 sequences, about 7.7% of which appear only once. Sequencing was performed on whole blood. Every receptor here comes from a human donor in good health. Some clones in this sample may be carry-over from other donors' samples. CDR3s include the opening cysteine and the closing phenylalanine or tryptophan. The order of the fields is CDR3 protein, CDR3 DNA, V gene, clone size, J gene, D gene. A D gene is named only where the DNA matches it firmly. Some rows mark clone size as missing; the rest say once, few, many or name a class of expanded clone.

CDR3aa: CASSERTSGGSTDTQYF
CDR3nt: TGTGCCAGCAGTGAGAGGACTAGCGGGGGGAGCACAGATACGCAGTATTTT
v_gene: TRBV25-1
abundance: .
j_gene: TRBJ2-3
d_gene: TRBD2

CDR3aa: CASSQGSRGIGAYGYTF
CDR3nt: TGTGCCAGCAGCCAAGGCTCCAGGGGAATCGGCGCCTATGGCTACACCTTC
v_gene: TRBV4-2
abundance: .
j_gene: TRBJ1-2
d_gene: .

CDR3aa: CASSQEPGMSTNTGELFF
CDR3nt: TGTGCCAGCAGCCAAGAACCGGGAATGAGTACGAACACCGGGGAGCTGTTTTTT
v_gene: TRBV4-2
abundance: .
j_gene: TRBJ2-2
d_gene: .

CDR3aa: CSTRHSVNTEAFF
CDR3nt: TGCAGCACAAGACATTCAGTTAACACTGAAGCTTTCTTT
v_gene: TRBV29-1
abundance: many
j_gene: TRBJ1-1
d_gene: .

CDR3aa: CASSDSNQPQHF
CDR3nt: TGTGCCAGCAGTGACAGCAATCAGCCCCAGCATTTT
v_gene: TRBV2
abundance: many
j_gene: TRBJ1-5
d_gene: .

CDR3aa: CSAIRSGLAAYEQYF
CDR3nt: TGCAGTGCTATTAGGAGCGGACTAGCAGCCTACGAGCAGTACTTC
v_gene: TRBV20-1
abundance: .
j_gene: TRBJ2-7
d_gene: TRBD2

CDR3aa: CSVEEMNTEAFF
CDR3nt: TGCAGCGTTGAGGAGATGAACACTGAAGCTTTCTTT
v_gene: TRBV29-1
abundance: many
j_gene: TRBJ1-1
d_gene: .

CDR3aa: CASSCGDEQYF
CDR3nt: TGTGCCAGCAGCTGTGGGGACGAGCAGTACTTC
v_gene: TRBV7-2
abundance: once
j_gene: TRBJ2-7
d_gene: .

CDR3aa: CASSPEQGNSYEQYF
CDR3nt: TGTGCCAGCAGTCCGGAACAGGGGAACTCCTACGAGCAGTACTTC
v_gene: TRBV28
abundance: .
j_gene: TRBJ2-7
d_gene: TRBD1

CDR3aa: CAISESGLLVVFRDTEAFF
CDR3nt: TGTGCCATCAGTGAGTCCGGGCTCCTTGTTGTCTTTCGGGACACTGAAGCTTTCTTT
v_gene: TRBV10-3
abundance: few
j_gene: TRBJ1-1
d_gene: .

CDR3aa: CASSPQRSSGANVLTF
CDR3nt: TGTGCCAGCTCACCTCAGAGGAGCTCTGGGGCCAACGTCCTGACTTTC
v_gene: TRBV18
abundance: .
j_gene: TRBJ2-6
d_gene: .

CDR3aa: CSVEGGQGADTQYF
CDR3nt: TGCAGCGTTGAAGGGGGACAGGGGGCAGATACGCAGTATTTT
v_gene: TRBV29-1
abundance: .
j_gene: TRBJ2-3
d_gene: TRBD1

CDR3aa: CASSQLRAGTETQYF
CDR3nt: TGTGCCAGCAGCCAACTCCGAGCGGGAACAGAGACCCAGTACTTC
v_gene: TRBV14
abundance: .
j_gene: TRBJ2-5
d_gene: TRBD2

CDR3aa: CASSLGPFTTDEQFF
CDR3nt: TGCGCCAGCAGCTTGGGTCCCTTTACTACGGATGAGCAGTTCTTC
v_gene: TRBV5-1
abundance: .
j_gene: TRBJ2-1
d_gene: .

CDR3aa: CASSRDFYNSPLHF
CDR3nt: TGTGCCAGCAGCCGGGACTTCTATAATTCACCCCTCCACTTT
v_gene: TRBV14
abundance: many
j_gene: TRBJ1-6
d_gene: .

CDR3aa: CASSPEGAGEKLFF
CDR3nt: TGTGCCAGCTCACCAGAGGGGGCAGGAGAAAAACTGTTTTTT
v_gene: TRBV18
abundance: many
j_gene: TRBJ1-4
d_gene: TRBD1

CDR3aa: CASSQTSGGTDTQYF
CDR3nt: TGTGCCAGCAGCCAAACTAGCGGGGGCACAGATACGCAGTATTTT
v_gene: TRBV7-2
abundance: many
j_gene: TRBJ2-3
d_gene: TRBD2

CDR3aa: CASRYASAGTPYEQYF
CDR3nt: TGTGCCAGCAGGTACGCCTCAGCAGGGACTCCCTACGAGCAGTACTTC
v_gene: TRBV28
abundance: .
j_gene: TRBJ2-7
d_gene: .

CDR3aa: CASSNPEGQPYEQYF
CDR3nt: TGTGCCAGCAGTAACCCGGAGGGACAGCCCTACGAGCAGTACTTC
v_gene: TRBV28
abundance: few
j_gene: TRBJ2-7
d_gene: .

CDR3aa: CASSSQTDYTTYNEQFF
CDR3nt: TGTGCCAGCAGCAGCCAGACAGATTACACTACCTACAATGAGCAGTTCTTC
v_gene: TRBV7-2
abundance: few
j_gene: TRBJ2-1
d_gene: .

CDR3aa: CASRLTGTSFYEQYF
CDR3nt: TGTGCCAGCAGGCTCACCGGGACTAGCTTCTACGAGCAGTACTTC
v_gene: TRBV7-2
abundance: many
j_gene: TRBJ2-7
d_gene: TRBD2

CDR3aa: CASSLPPRGEQYF
CDR3nt: TGTGCCAGCAGCTTACCCCCCAGAGGGGAGCAGTACTTC
v_gene: TRBV7-9
abundance: .
j_gene: TRBJ2-7
d_gene: .